This is a list of T cell receptor beta chains from one sample in a study of graft-versus-host responses after intestinal transplantation. TCRdb's table, derived via immunoSEQ multiplex PCR, lists solely in-frame clones and lacks some. This sample has roughly 73,000 clones, with over 75% found just once. No antigen has been identified for these receptors. The specimen was unstimulated CD8+ T cells sorted from spleen or lymph node cells, collected before transplant. These receptors were obtained from a human donor who was the organ donor for an intestinal transplant. CDR3s include the opening cysteine and the closing phenylalanine or tryptophan. The D gene is left open where the match is weak. Clone size appears in some rows only: once, few, many, or a class for an expanded clone.

clone_size	v_call	d_call	j_call	cdr3_nt	cdr3_aa
NA	TRBV4-1	NA	TRBJ1-1	TGCGCCAGCAAAGAGGGATCCACTGAAGCTTTCTTT	CASKEGSTEAFF
NA	TRBV5-6	NA	TRBJ2-3	TGTGCCAGCAGCTTGGGGGGTATGGCAGATACGCAGTATTTT	CASSLGGMADTQYF
NA	TRBV9	NA	TRBJ2-1	TGTGCCAGCAGCGTAGTCGGGGCCAGCTCCTACAATGAGCAGTTCTTC	CASSVVGASSYNEQFF
NA	TRBV15	NA	TRBJ1-5	TGTGCCACCAGCAGTTTATGGGGGTCTAATCAGCCCCAGCATTTT	CATSSLWGSNQPQHF
NA	TRBV18	NA	TRBJ2-7	TGTGCCAGCTCACCCGGAAACTCCTACGAGCAGTACTTC	CASSPGNSYEQYF
NA	TRBV15	NA	TRBJ2-7	TGTGCCACCAGCAGAGGGTGGGAGTTCTCGTCCTACGAGCAGTACTTC	CATSRGWEFSSYEQYF
NA	TRBV19	NA	TRBJ2-1	TGTGCCAGTAGTAAACGGATGTACAATGAGCAGTTCTTC	CASSKRMYNEQFF
NA	TRBV5-1	NA	TRBJ1-1	TGCGCCAGCAGCGGATTACGGGGTCGGGAACGGGCTTTCTTT	CASSGLRGRERAFF
NA	TRBV5-6	NA	TRBJ1-1	TGTGCCAGCACCACGACTCGGGGGACTGAAGCTTTCTTT	CASTTTRGTEAFF
NA	TRBV7-2	NA	TRBJ1-1	TGTGCCAGCAGCTTAGCCCGAGACCGTAGAAGGCGCGCTTTCTTT	CASSLARDRRRRAFF
NA	TRBV19	NA	TRBJ1-5	TGTGCCAGTAAATTCTCTAGTGTCGGGCGACAGCCCCAGCATTTT	CASKFSSVGRQPQHF
NA	TRBV9	NA	TRBJ2-1	TGTGCCAGCAGCGCGGTTAACGGGGATGAGCAGTTCTTC	CASSAVNGDEQFF
NA	TRBV28	NA	TRBJ1-6	TGTGCCAGCAGTTTAGGTCAGTCTGGACTGAGCTCCTATAATTCACCCCTCCACTTT	CASSLGQSGLSSYNSPLHF
few	TRBV4-1	TRBD1	TRBJ2-7	TGTGCCAGCAGCCAAGCCCGGGACAGCTCCTACGAGCAGTACTTC	CASSQARDSSYEQYF
NA	TRBV7-6	NA	TRBJ2-5	TGTGCCAGCAGCTTATTCGGCGGAGATCAAGAGACCCAGTACTTC	CASSLFGGDQETQYF
NA	TRBV2	NA	TRBJ1-2	TGTGCCATAACCGGGACTGCTAACTATGGCTACACCTTC	CAITGTANYGYTF
NA	TRBV28	NA	TRBJ1-1	TGTGCCAGCAGGGGTATGTGGACTGAAGCTTTCTTT	CASRGMWTEAFF
NA	TRBV2	NA	TRBJ1-2	TGTGCCACTGGGACTGGTAATGGCCCTACGGGCTATGGCTACACCTTC	CATGTGNGPTGYGYTF
few	TRBV7-2	NA	TRBJ2-1	TGTGCCAGCGCGGAAAGGACTTACAATGAGCAGTTCTTC	CASAERTYNEQFF
once	TRBV6-5	TRBD1	TRBJ2-1	TGTGCCAGCAGTTACGACAGGGGACTTTACAATGAGCAGTTCTTC	CASSYDRGLYNEQFF
few	TRBV11-2	TRBD2	TRBJ2-7	TGTGCCAGCAGCTACGTTTATAGCGGGGGGGCGGGGGAGCAGTACTTC	CASSYVYSGGAGEQYF
NA	TRBV7-9	NA	TRBJ2-5	TGTGCCAGCAGCTCCCGGGTGGATAGCGGTGACCAAGAGACCCAGTACTTC	CASSSRVDSGDQETQYF
NA	TRBV5-6	NA	TRBJ2-7	TGTGCCAGCAGCTTGCGATCAGAGCAGTACTTC	CASSLRSEQYF
NA	TRBV18	NA	TRBJ2-7	TGTGCCAGCTCGCAAATCTACGAGCAGTACTTC	CASSQIYEQYF
NA	TRBV6-4	NA	TRBJ2-1	TGTGCCAGCAGTGGGGTTGGGCAGTTCTTC	CASSGVGQFF
NA	TRBV25-1	NA	TRBJ1-2	TGTGCCAGCAGTGACCGAAACAGGGATGGCTACACCTTC	CASSDRNRDGYTF
NA	TRBV5-6	NA	TRBJ1-1	TGTGCCAGCAGCTTGGGTGCGGGTCGCACTGAAGCTTTCTTT	CASSLGAGRTEAFF
NA	TRBV9	TRBD1	TRBJ2-2	TGTGCCAGCAGCGTAGTGACAGGGCCGAACACCGGGGAGCTGTTTTTT	CASSVVTGPNTGELFF
NA	TRBV6-5	NA	TRBJ1-1	TGTGCCAGCAGTTACTCGATCAACACTGAAGCTTTCTTT	CASSYSINTEAFF
NA	TRBV28	NA	TRBJ2-3	TGTGCCAGCAGTTTACTGACCGCCTTGTTTCGCACAGATACGCAGTATTTT	CASSLLTALFRTDTQYF
NA	TRBV7-3	NA	TRBJ2-5	TGTGCCAGCAGCTTGACAGTTCAAGAGACCCAGTACTTC	CASSLTVQETQYF
once	TRBV4-2	TRBD2	TRBJ2-1	TGTGCCAGCAGCACGACCTTGGGGGGGGGTTACAATGAGCAGTTCTTC	CASSTTLGGGYNEQFF
once	TRBV5-1	NA	TRBJ2-3	TGCGCCAGCAGCCCTCGACAGCCGGGCGACTCTTTCACAGATACGCAGTATTTT	CASSPRQPGDSFTDTQYF